Listed here are 4 T cell receptor beta chains from one sample, sequenced in a study of T cell repertoires in cytomegalovirus infection. TCRdb reprocessed the reads with MiXCR, giving one entry per CDR3 protein. The data contain roughly 640,000 distinct CDR3 sequences, approximately 24% of them singletons. Sequencing was performed on CD8+ T cells from PBMCs. The receptors come from a human donor in good health (CMV status not recorded). Some clones in this sample may be carry-over from other donors' samples.

This clonotype has just a few counts. This chain joins TRBV5-1 and TRBJ1-2; 12 nucleotides line up with TRBD1. The junction had 15 bases not matched to a gene; V was cut back by 4 bases and J by 8 bases. This CDR3 comprises 17 residues. CDR1 and CDR2 from the germline V gene are SGHRS and YFSETQ. The chain's CDR3 is CASSPKTTGTGGRGYTF. CDR3 nucleotides: TGCGCCAGCAGCCCAAAGACAACCGGGACAGGGGGCCGCGGCTACACCTTC.

The chain carries TRBV6-2 or TRBV6-3 and TRBJ2-1; no clear D. The V and J ends lost 0 bases and 7 bases respectively, with 7 bases between them. Germline V gene data show CDR1 as MNHEY and CDR2 as SVGEGT. The CDR3 is made up of 13 amino acids. CDR3 coding DNA: TGTGCCAGCAGTTACTCCATTTTGAATGAGCAGTTCTTC. The encoded protein is CASSYSILNEQFF.

In its sample, this clonotype was seen a few times. V is TRBV4-2 and J is TRBJ1-5; TRBD1 matches at 8 bases. V gave up 3 bases and J gave up 7 bases; unmatched junction bases: 5. Per the germline V gene, CDR1 is LGHNA and CDR2 is YNFKEQ. This CDR3 has 14 amino acids. For the CDR3, the DNA is TGTGCCAGCAGCCAGAACAGGGGGAAACAGCCCCAGCATTTT. Translated, it gives CASSQNRGKQPQHF.

A word on this clonotype: A much larger clone is a single base away; this may be a read error. The chain employs TRBV29-1 and TRBJ1-2; the D gene is possibly TRBD1 (5 bases). This CDR3 has 11 amino acids. Trimming stripped 3 bases from V and 6 bases from J, with 8 bases between. Germline V gene data show CDR1 as SQVTM and CDR2 as ANQGSEA. CDR3 in amino acids: CSVDGRDGYTF. The CDR3 bases are TGCAGCGTTGACGGCAGGGATGGCTACACCTTC.